Presented here are 14 T cell receptor beta chains from one specimen sequenced in a study of blood T cell repertoires in COVID-19. Data came from immunoSEQ multiplex PCR; TCRdb stores just in-frame clones and leaves some out. This table holds around 33,000 clones, under 85% found once. Sample: peripheral blood. The receptors stem from a man older than 75 with acute or convalescent COVID-19.

This chain's CDR3 is CASTQRGDTDTQYF. The DNA of the CDR3 is TGTGCCAGCACGCAGCGGGGTGACACAGATACGCAGTATTTT. The chain combines TRBV6-6 with TRBJ2-3; 7 nucleotides match TRBD2. The CDR3 has 14 residues. CDR1 MNHNY and CDR2 SVGAGI come from the germline V gene (reference sequence). The V and J ends lost 7 bases and 2 bases, in that order; junction bases with no gene match: 6.

The CDR3 protein is CASSLAGDAYGYTF. CDR3 in DNA: TGCGCCAGCAGCTTGGCCGGGGATGCCTATGGCTACACCTTC. The chain carries TRBV5-1 and TRBJ1-2; D call uncertain. From germline, CDR1 is SGHRS and CDR2 YFSETQ. This CDR3 region has 14 residues. V lost 0 bases, J lost 4 bases, and 10 bases lay in between.

The rearrangement joins TRBV7-2 to TRBJ2-7; perhaps TRBD2 as D (7 bases). The germline V and J ends were trimmed by 6 bases and 5 bases, with 17 bases remaining between them. This CDR3 contains 14 residues. Germline V gene data show CDR1 as SGHTA and CDR2 as FQGNSA. CDR3 residues: CASRPGGALNEQYF. For the CDR3, the DNA is TGTGCCAGCAGGCCGGGGGGCGCGTTAAACGAGCAGTACTTC.

CDR3 region: CASSQAPTLNTGELFF. The CDR3 DNA is TGTGCCAGCAGCCAAGCCCCCACTTTGAACACCGGGGAGCTGTTTTTT. This chain joins TRBV3-1 (or the pseudogene TRBV3-2) and TRBJ2-2; D remains unclear. Germline CDR1 LGHDT, CDR2 YNNKEL (reference sequence). Trimming took off 1 base at V and 1 base at J, with 10 bases between the two ends. The CDR3 sequence is 16 residues long.

The rearrangement uses TRBV2 and TRBJ1-1, with D unresolved. The V end was cut by 10 bases, the J end by 7 bases, with 13 bases between. Germline V gene data show CDR1 as SNHLY and CDR2 as FYNNEI. The CDR3 loop spans 11 amino acids. The DNA for the CDR3 is TGTGCCACTAAGGAGGTCCTTGAAGCTTTCTTT. Translation gives CATKEVLEAFF.

The DNA for the CDR3 is TGTGCCAGCATTGGGGGTGGCAGGGGCACTGAAGCTTTCTTT. This translates into CASIGGGRGTEAFF. This chain uses TRBV6-5 with TRBJ1-1; tentatively, D is TRBD1 (6 bases). V lost 7 bases, J lost 4 bases, and 16 bases lay in between. This CDR3 has 14 residues. Germline CDR1 is MNHEY and CDR2 is SVGAGI.

The chain has TRBV7-9 and TRBJ1-2, with TRBD1 identical over 9 bases. With V trimmed by 2 bases and J by 6 bases, 7 bases remained unmatched. The germline CDR1 and CDR2 sequences are SEHNR and FQNEAQ (reference sequence). The CDR3 runs to 15 residues. CDR3 protein: CASSLTRDREDGYTF. CDR3 nucleotide sequence: TGTGCCAGCAGCTTAACCCGGGACAGGGAAGATGGCTACACCTTC.

In the case of this clone: The germline gene is not matched at one end of the junction; a read error may be the cause. V gene TRBV3-1 (or the pseudogene TRBV3-2) combines with J gene TRBJ2-5, with D maybe TRBD1 (6 bases). This CDR3 spans 13 amino acids. The germline CDR1 and CDR2 sequences are LGHDT and YNNKEL (reference sequence). Here the CDR3 reads CASSPSDRSPAHF. The CDR3 DNA is TGTGCCAGCAGCCCTTCCGACAGGTCCCCTGCCCACTTC.

The J gene is TRBJ2-4, the V gene TRBV3-1 (or the pseudogene TRBV3-2), with 7 positions matching TRBD1. In germline, CDR1 is LGHDT, CDR2 YNNKEL (reference sequence). The CDR3 is 17 residues long. Unmatched junction bases numbered 8, after V lost 2 bases and J lost 1 base. CDR3 sequence reads: CASSQPLGGMAKNIQYF. CDR3 coding DNA: TGTGCCAGCAGCCAACCGTTAGGGGGCATGGCCAAAAACATTCAGTACTTC.

CDR3 bases: TGTGCCAGTAGTGTCTCGGGTGTTGGAAAACTGTTTTTT. Translating gives CASSVSGVGKLFF. The chain employs TRBV19 and TRBJ1-4; D is ambiguous. The CDR3 extends over 13 amino acids. Per germline, CDR1 LNHDA and CDR2 SQIVND (reference sequence). V lost 5 bases and J lost 10, with 14 bases in between.

The chain links TRBV10-3 to TRBJ2-1, with 11 bases matching TRBD1. The germline V gene encodes CDR1 ENHRY and CDR2 SYGVKD. There are 15 residues in the CDR3. J gave up 8 bases and V 6 bases, and 9 bases lay outside the gene matches. The CDR3 DNA sequence: TGTGCCATCAGCCCGGGACAGGGGGTTATGGATGAGCAGTTCTTC. It specifies CAISPGQGVMDEQFF.

This rearrangement joins TRBV24-1 to TRBJ2-2; TRBD1 matches 7 bases. The CDR3 length is 16 residues. V was pared by 5 bases and J by 6 bases, with 11 bases of the junction left unmatched. The V gene's germline CDR1 is KGHDR and CDR2 SFDVKD. In nucleotides, the CDR3 is TGTGCCACCAGTGTCTCCACAGGACAGGACTCCGGGGAGCTGTTTTTT. It is translated as CATSVSTGQDSGELFF.

V gene TRBV15 combines with J gene TRBJ2-7; 9 bases match TRBD1. Germline V gene data show CDR1 as LNHNV and CDR2 as YYDKDF (reference sequence). The V segment lost 1 base and the J segment 5 bases; nucleotides outside the gene matches: 9. The CDR3 loop spans 16 amino acids. CDR3 in amino acids: CATSRVTGQGPHEQYF. The CDR3 DNA sequence: TGTGCCACCAGCAGAGTAACGGGACAGGGCCCCCACGAGCAGTACTTC.

This clone was observed a single time. The chain couples TRBV3-1 (or the pseudogene TRBV3-2) to TRBJ2-2; perhaps TRBD2 as D (7 bases). This CDR3 has 18 amino acids. Germline values: CDR1 LGHDT, CDR2 YNNKEL (reference sequence). Trimming shortened V by 2 bases and J by 6 bases, and 22 bases separated the two germline ends. The CDR3 region has the DNA TGTGCCAGCAGCCAACGGCTCCGAGGGGGGGGCTATGCCGGGGAGCTGTTTTTT. Encoded protein: CASSQRLRGGGYAGELFF.